The rows below give T cell receptor beta chains drawn from one sample of a study of blood T cell repertoires in COVID-19. The data were produced by immunoSEQ multiplex PCR, yet TCRdb's version contains in-frame clones alone and is incomplete. The sample shows about 210,000 clones, 92% of them seen only once. Sequencing input: peripheral blood. The origin of the receptors is a man aged 30-40 years with acute or convalescent COVID-19. Both conserved end residues are trimmed from each CDR3.

>TRBV4-1
ASSLVTDPNTEAF
>TRBV3-1/TRBV3-2
ASSQDIGGANEKLF
>TRBV14
ASSSRQLSSTDTQY
>TRBV28
ASSLGGASTDTQY
>TRBV2
ASSEERVQSGNQPQH
>TRBV4-2
ASSQAFRARDTEAF
>TRBV3-1/TRBV3-2
ASSQGSWGSEAF
>TRBV6-5
ASSRATGAGNTIY
>TRBV19
ASNAPGANEKLF
>TRBV19
ASSTGPGLGETQY
>TRBV5-1
ASSPGLAGSYNEQF
>TRBV12-3/TRBV12-4
ASSPEYNEQF
>TRBV6-5
ASSPQGNTIY
>TRBV12-5
ASGLGEGVYNEQF
>TRBV28
ASRNSGASYEQY
>TRBV4-1
ASSQDGTGGPLD
>TRBV19
ASSTSGAHNEQF
>TRBV4-1
ASSLSDSWNYGYT
>TRBV28
ASSLVLAGSSYEQY
>TRBV5-8
ARGRGQVGEKLF
>TRBV5-1
ASSRPSGSSTDTQY
>TRBV28
ASTLIAGGYNEQF
>TRBV10-1
ASSDTGGNEQF
>TRBV20-1
SASRGQYNEQF
>TRBV6-5
ASSSRDEAF
>TRBV30
AWSGGQETASSGNTIY
>TRBV5-1
ASSPGTDTQY
>TRBV12-5
ASGLLDSTGELF
>TRBV18
ASSLVRETQY
>TRBV3-1/TRBV3-2
ASSRDREPLH